The 27 T cell receptor beta chains listed next were all sequenced from one sample in a study of blood T cell repertoires in COVID-19. TCRdb keeps only in-frame clones here, not all; method: immunoSEQ multiplex PCR. The sample comprises roughly 59,000 clones, around four fifths of which are singletons, and about 6.7% rests with the top ten. Sequenced sample: peripheral blood. These receptors all come from a human donor in a cohort sampled during active COVID-19.

The V call is TRBV19, the J call TRBJ1-5; 9 positions agree with TRBD1. There are 15 residues in the CDR3. Looked up from germline, CDR1 is LNHDA and CDR2 is SQIVND (reference sequence). V gave up 3 bases and J gave up 7 bases; unmatched junction bases: 7. CDR3 nucleotides: TGTGCCAGTAGTATTTTCGGGACAGGGCCCCAGCCCCAGCATTTT. Translation: CASSIFGTGPQPQHF.

V and J are TRBV4-1 and TRBJ2-5; 14 nucleotides align to TRBD2. The length of the CDR3 is 18 residues. V trimming: 1 base; J trimming: 1 base; junction bases outside the gene matches: 5. Germline-derived CDR1 and CDR2 are MGHRA and YSYEKL. The CDR3 DNA follows: TGCGCCAGCAGCCAAGGACTAGCGGGGGGGCGAGGCCAAGAGACCCAGTACTTC. Encoded protein: CASSQGLAGGRGQETQYF.

A single count supports this clone. The chain links TRBV6-6 to TRBJ1-3, with 7 nucleotides matching TRBD1. Trimming cost V 5 bases and J 3 bases; bases outside gene matches: 7. The V gene's germline CDR1 is MNHNY and CDR2 SVGAGI (reference sequence). This CDR3 contains 15 residues. This chain's CDR3 is CASSRRQGSGNTIYF. The DNA of the CDR3 is TGTGCCAGCAGTCGTCGACAGGGAAGTGGAAACACCATATATTTT.

This clone was seen just once. The chain joins TRBV5-1 to TRBJ2-1, with TRBD2 matching 13 bases. Germline lookup yields CDR1 SGHRS and CDR2 YFSETQ. V was pared by 4 bases and J by 3 bases, with 7 bases of the junction left unmatched. The CDR3 contains 17 residues. CDR3 bases: TGCGCCAGCAGCACGGGACTAGCGGGGCACCTCTACAATGAGCAGTTCTTC. As protein: CASSTGLAGHLYNEQFF. The whole variable domain, remainder taken from reference TRBV5-1 and TRBJ2-1, is KAGVTQTPRYLIKTRGQQVTLSCSPISGHRSVSWYQQTPGQGLQFLFEYFSETQRNKGNFPGRFSGRQFSNSRSEMNVSTLELGDSALYLCASSTGLAGHLYNEQFFGPGTRLTVL.

The chain joins TRBV10-3 to TRBJ2-1; 7 nucleotides align to TRBD1. Germline V gene sequence: CDR1 ENHRY, CDR2 SYGVKD. CDR3 length: 13 residues. V lost 10 bases and J lost 5; bases outside the gene matches: 8. CDR3 amino acids: CATSGQADNEQFF. In DNA form, the CDR3 reads TGTGCCACCTCCGGACAGGCCGACAATGAGCAGTTCTTC.

This CDR3 reads CASSSSQRFLSTDTQYF. Written as DNA, the CDR3 is TGTGCCAGCAGCTCTTCCCAGCGGTTCCTATCCACAGATACGCAGTATTTT. The rearrangement uses TRBV11-3 and TRBJ2-3, with D possibly being TRBD2 (5 bases). The CDR3 consists of 17 residues. Germline-derived CDR1 and CDR2 are SGHNT and YENEEA. V lost 4 bases and J 2 bases, leaving 19 bases between the germline ends. Supplemented by reference TRBV11-3 and TRBJ2-3, the full variable domain reads EAGVVQSPRYKIIEKKQPVAFWCNPISGHNTLYWYLQNLGQGPELLIRYENEEAVDDSQLPKDRFSAERLKGVDSTLKIQPAELGDSAVYLCASSSSQRFLSTDTQYFGPGTRLTVL.

This chain joins TRBV30 and TRBJ2-7; D is ambiguous. Germline CDR1 reads GTSNPN; CDR2 reads SVGIG (reference sequence). The CDR3 loop spans 10 amino acids. The ends were cut back, 0 bases at V and 7 bases at J, with 4 bases in the middle. CDR3 sequence reads: CAWSVQEQYF. The CDR3, as DNA: TGTGCCTGGAGTGTACAGGAGCAGTACTTC.

This chain joins TRBV6-5 and TRBJ2-7; D unclear. V lost 4 bases to trimming and J lost 5 bases, with 9 bases between them. The germline CDR1 and CDR2 sequences are MNHEY and SVGAGI. This CDR3 is built from 12 residues. In DNA form, the CDR3 reads TGTGCCAGCAGTTCCCCAACAAACGAGCAGTACTTC. It yields the protein CASSSPTNEQYF.

Here the CDR3 DNA reads TGTGCCTGGAGTGCGGATCGTAGAGCACCGGGGAATTCACCCCTCCACTTT. Its translation: CAWSADRRAPGNSPLHF. The chain combines TRBV30 with TRBJ1-6; D gene unclear. Between the trimmed V and J ends, which lost 1 base and 7 bases, there was a span of 20 bases. The CDR3 is 17 amino acids. Germline V gene data show CDR1 as GTSNPN and CDR2 as SVGIG (reference sequence).

This clone has only a few counts. V gene TRBV19 combines with J gene TRBJ2-2; TRBD2 aligns across 8 bases. Germline values: CDR1 LNHDA, CDR2 SQIVND (reference sequence). CDR3 size: 14 residues. V dropped 6 bases and J dropped 3; count of bases not matched to a gene: 3. CDR3 coding DNA: TGTGCCAGTAGGGGACTAGTCGACACCGGGGAGCTGTTTTTT. This sequence encodes CASRGLVDTGELFF.

The rearrangement links TRBV19 to TRBJ2-3; 7 bases align to TRBD2. Trimming removed 7 bases from V and 4 bases from J; junction bases left unmatched: 8. The CDR3 is made up of 14 amino acids. The V gene's germline CDR1 is LNHDA and CDR2 SQIVND (reference sequence). The CDR3: CASKRGSSADTQYF. The CDR3 DNA reads TGTGCCAGTAAACGCGGGAGTAGCGCAGATACGCAGTATTTT.

The J gene is TRBJ2-7, the V gene TRBV5-1; D unclear. The CDR3 is 11 amino acids. Trimming left V 3 bases short and J 3 bases short, with 4 bases between. Per germline, CDR1 SGHRS and CDR2 YFSETQ. The CDR3 reads CASSSHYEQYF. CDR3 DNA: TGCGCCAGCAGCTCCCACTACGAGCAGTACTTC.

V gene TRBV10-3 combines with J gene TRBJ2-5, with D perhaps matching TRBD1 (6 bases). The CDR3 length is 13 residues. Trimming pared 1 base from V and 3 bases from J, leaving 6 bases between. Germline V gene data show CDR1 as ENHRY and CDR2 as SYGVKD. In DNA, the CDR3 is TGTGCCATCAGTGAGTACAGGGAAGAGACCCAGTACTTC. Translation gives CAISEYREETQYF.

The DNA of the CDR3 is TGTGCCAGCAGCCCAGCGGGGGGGAGTGGCTACACCTTC. It translates to CASSPAGGSGYTF. The J gene is TRBJ1-2, the V gene TRBV3-1 (or the pseudogene TRBV3-2); tentative D call: TRBD1 (5 bases). Trimming left V 4 bases short and J 7 bases short, with 13 bases between. Germline CDR1 LGHDT, CDR2 YNNKEL (reference sequence). CDR3 length equals 13 residues.

The gene calls are TRBV5-1 and TRBJ2-1, with 8 bases that match TRBD2. V was clipped by 3 bases and J by 7 bases; unmatched bases: 3. CDR1 SGHRS and CDR2 YFSETQ come from the germline V gene. The CDR3 has 13 amino acids. CDR3 sequence: CASSSGLENEQFF. DNA for the CDR3: TGCGCCAGCAGCTCGGGACTAGAAAATGAGCAGTTCTTC.

There are a few counts of this clone. The V gene is TRBV2, the J gene TRBJ1-3, with TRBD1 matching over 8 bases. V shed 6 bases and J 3 bases; nucleotides not matched to a gene: 4. CDR1 and CDR2 (germline): SNHLY, FYNNEI. CDR3 length: 14 residues. CDR3 sequence (DNA): TGTGCCAGCAGCCCAGACAGGGGTGGAAACACCATATATTTT. This codes for CASSPDRGGNTIYF.

This sequence joins TRBV7-2 and TRBJ2-3; TRBD1 matches at 10 bases. This CDR3 is 16 amino acids long. Looked up from germline, CDR1 is SGHTA and CDR2 is FQGNSA. V shed 0 bases, J shed 3 bases, and the junction held 3 bases outside the gene matches. DNA of the CDR3: TGTGCCAGCAGCTTAGCCCGGACAGGGGGGACAGATACGCAGTATTTT. Translated: CASSLARTGGTDTQYF.

The chain's CDR3 is CATSAGQGVQETQYF. In DNA form, the CDR3 reads TGTGCCACCAGTGCTGGACAGGGAGTGCAAGAGACCCAGTACTTC. The rearrangement uses TRBV24-1 and TRBJ2-5, with 8 bases aligning to TRBD1. This CDR3 contains 15 residues. The germline V gene has CDR1 KGHDR and CDR2 SFDVKD. The ends lost 5 bases at V and 2 bases at J; junction bases unmatched: 6.

The V and J genes are TRBV6-4 and TRBJ1-6; D remains unclear. This CDR3 region has 13 residues. From germline, CDR1 is MRHNA and CDR2 SNTAGT. Trimming cost V 6 bases and J 9 bases, with 12 bases left between them. The CDR3 sequence is CASSLEQSSPLHF. CDR3 nucleotides: TGTGCCAGCAGCCTTGAACAGTCTTCACCCCTCCACTTT.

This rearrangement joins TRBV7-9 to TRBJ1-5, with D perhaps TRBD1 (6 bases). V shed 1 base and J shed 0 bases, with 13 bases lying between them. The CDR3 spans 17 residues. Germline V gene data show CDR1 as SEHNR and CDR2 as FQNEAQ (reference sequence). The CDR3 spells CASSLGLRTVSNQPQHF. The CDR3 region has the DNA TGTGCCAGCAGCTTAGGCCTGAGGACAGTTAGCAATCAGCCCCAGCATTTT.

This chain links TRBV11-3 with TRBJ2-1; the match to TRBD2 covers 16 bases. V trimming: 5 bases; J trimming: 0 bases; junction bases outside the gene matches: 4. CDR1 SGHNT and CDR2 YENEEA come from the germline V gene. This CDR3 has 18 residues. The CDR3 loop is CASSPGLAGGGSYNEQFF. CDR3 nucleotides: TGTGCCAGCAGCCCGGGACTAGCGGGAGGGGGCTCCTACAATGAGCAGTTCTTC.

The V call is TRBV6-4, the J call TRBJ2-3, with a weak D call TRBD2 (6 bases). This CDR3 spans 14 amino acids. V was pared by 5 bases and J by 3 bases, with 12 bases between. Germline loops: CDR1 MRHNA, CDR2 SNTAGT. The CDR3 DNA reads as TGTGCCAGCAGTATGGGCGGGGAGACAGATACGCAGTATTTT. This sequence encodes CASSMGGETDTQYF.

V and J are TRBV6-6 and TRBJ2-1, with D perhaps TRBD2 (6 bases). V dropped 5 bases and J dropped 8 bases, with 25 bases sitting between them. Germline lookup yields CDR1 MNHNY and CDR2 SVGAGI (reference sequence). The length of the CDR3 is 17 residues. Written as DNA, the CDR3 is TGTGCCAGCAGTCCATCCCCCTGGGGGACTGATGGATATGAGCAGTTCTTC. It encodes CASSPSPWGTDGYEQFF.

The V gene is TRBV6-2 or TRBV6-3, the J gene TRBJ2-1, with 7 bases fitting TRBD2. The germline V gene has CDR1 MNHEY and CDR2 SVGEGT. CDR3 size: 15 residues. Trimming at V came to 4 bases and at J to 10 bases, leaving 13 bases not matched to a gene. CDR3 DNA: TGTGCCAGCAGTTCCCTCGGGGCGGGGGAAGGAGAGCAGTTCTTC. It yields the protein CASSSLGAGEGEQFF.

This clone rates as medium-sized (0.01 to 0.1%). The chain's CDR3 is CASSDSRNYGYTF. DNA for the CDR3: TGTGCCAGCAGTGATTCGAGGAACTATGGCTACACCTTC. This chain joins TRBV2 and TRBJ1-2; D gene unclear. Trimming removed 3 bases from V and 2 bases from J, with 7 bases in between. CDR1 is SNHLY, CDR2 FYNNEI, per germline. The CDR3 contains 13 residues.

The chain employs TRBV15 and TRBJ2-7, with TRBD1 identical over 9 bases. J gave up 7 bases and V 5 bases, and 9 bases lay outside the gene matches. CDR1 is LNHNV and CDR2 is YYDKDF in the germline V gene (reference sequence). The CDR3 has 14 amino acids. The CDR3 spells CATSGGTGKREQYF. In nucleotides, the CDR3 is TGTGCCACCAGCGGGGGGACAGGGAAAAGGGAGCAGTACTTC.

The genes are TRBV6-5 and TRBJ1-3; TRBD1 is a possible D gene (5 bases). Germline values: CDR1 MNHEY, CDR2 SVGAGI. Trimming cost V 6 bases and J 3 bases, with 9 bases left between them. The CDR3 length is 13 residues. The CDR3 reads CASRRDRGNTIYF. The CDR3 DNA follows: TGTGCCAGCAGGCGGGACCGTGGAAACACCATATATTTT.